This T cell receptor beta chain appears in the sequencing data of a study of shared clonotypes between healthy human individuals (dated by TCRdb to the early 2020s). In terms of the full investigation: The cohort comprised two women and three men aged 18 to 49 years. Libraries were prepared and TCR repertoires were sequenced by different laboratories using diverse techniques, in order to increase sequencing depth and limit assay-specific biases. For each donor, CD4 naive and CD4 memory were each run on three plates, CD8 naive on two plates, and CD8 memory on one plate. To estimate repertoire size and how much clonotype sharing occurs between individuals, the study deeply sequenced the blood TCR repertoires of about 5 healthy adults. Per donor, leukapheresis produced somewhere between about 0.94 and 9 billion PBMCs. General conclusions and limits of the study: Higher generation probabilities were observed for clonotypes shared by all four sorted-subset donors than for non-shared clonotypes. Incomplete sequencing was indicated by rarefaction of sorted-subset datasets, despite the large sequencing depth. Based on pairwise subsampling, the degree of clonotype sharing among donors was expected to be affected by sequencing depth. Sampling was restricted to blood, and TCR repertoires in tissue are likely to differ from TCR repertoires in blood. Across several donors, about 4.5% of naive CD4, roughly 3.5% of naive CD8, roughly 2.3% of memory CD4, and around 0.4% of memory CD8 clonotypes were shared. Naive subsets generally had larger estimated clonotype richness than memory subsets. The small number of donors limited the genetic and exposure-history diversity represented.

Using the deep immunoSEQ assay, TCR CDR3 regions were amplified from genomic DNA by multiplex PCR. Extracted genomic DNA from each cell subset was spread evenly across all wells of several immunoSEQ 96-well plates, with each plate serving as a replicate. For sorted subsets, approximately 210 ng genomic DNA, equal to tens of thousands of T cell genomes, was loaded into each replicate PCR. Purified libraries were quantified with a Qubit 3.0 fluorometer, sized on a Bioanalyzer 2100, and re-quantified with the KAPA Library Quantification kit. A separate single-read 150-cycle Illumina NextSeq 550 flow cell was used to sequence each immunoSEQ 96-well plate. The study's processing was this. Because the immunoSEQ output included only junctional sequences and no quality scores, the filtering could not be the same as the filtering used for full-length reads. To assign V/J genes and CDR3, sequences were annotated against IMGT germline references using PyIR, a Python wrapper for IgBLAST v1.9. Reads were filtered out if the reads had weak V/J assignments (E-value above 1e-6), no CDR3, stop codons, out-of-frame junctions, or ambiguous translated residues. V3J clonotypes were defined by identical inferred V gene, J gene, and CDR3 amino acid sequence. The percentage overlap between two repertoires was calculated by dividing the number of shared unique clonotypes by the size of the smaller repertoire. Repertoire richness was assessed with RTK rarefaction, the Chao1 estimator, and Recon v2.1 estimates of unobserved clonotypes. Generation probabilities for all TCRbeta clonotypes obtained by the gDNA method from four donors were computed using OLGA. TCRdb's version of the immuneACCESS table is confined to in-frame rearrangements and falls short of the full clone set. An unresolved V gene accounts for under half of the shortfall where checked; the remainder is of unknown origin. Clone size and the V and J calls come from that table; the DNA yielded D and trimming. This sample comprises 2.3 million or so clones, 85% to 95% of them detected only once. The top ten hold 0.39% of the sample.

Donors were healthy HIV-negative adults with no recently reported acute infections or vaccinations. Only Caucasian adults living in Nashville, Tennessee, USA were represented among the donors. CD4+ T cells were enriched by magnetic negative selection, after which naive cells were positively selected on CD45RA and the negative fraction was taken as the memory subset. After blood collection by leukapheresis, PBMCs were isolated using Ficoll-Histopaque density gradient centrifugation and then cryopreserved in the vapor phase of liquid nitrogen. Analytical flow cytometry was used to check the purity and quantity of every magnetically sorted T cell population. From each sorted fraction, genomic DNA was isolated and quantified by UV absorbance on a Nanodrop 2000c. Note on this clone: No antigen is known for it. No quality values exist for individual bases; no much larger clone is one base distant.

CDR1 and CDR2 are read off the germline V gene (reference sequence) as LNHDA and SQIVND. Its CDR3 holds 13 amino acids, cysteine through phenylalanine. Only CDR3 DNA remains: 39 bases, in frame from the first base. V ends up 10 bases short and J 3 bases short, with an unmatched junction base count of 5. The sample was naive CD4+ T cells from PBMCs. The cell subset or site label for this specimen denotes: CD45RA+ positively selected. This sequence was found in a man aged 18 to 35 in good health. Some clones in this sample may be carry-over from other donors' samples. The chain uses TRBV19 and TRBJ1-4, with TRBD1 matching 7 junction bases. The nucleotide sequence is TGTGCCAACGACACAGGGGCTAATGAAAAACTGTTTTTT. This sequence encodes CANDTGANEKLFF.